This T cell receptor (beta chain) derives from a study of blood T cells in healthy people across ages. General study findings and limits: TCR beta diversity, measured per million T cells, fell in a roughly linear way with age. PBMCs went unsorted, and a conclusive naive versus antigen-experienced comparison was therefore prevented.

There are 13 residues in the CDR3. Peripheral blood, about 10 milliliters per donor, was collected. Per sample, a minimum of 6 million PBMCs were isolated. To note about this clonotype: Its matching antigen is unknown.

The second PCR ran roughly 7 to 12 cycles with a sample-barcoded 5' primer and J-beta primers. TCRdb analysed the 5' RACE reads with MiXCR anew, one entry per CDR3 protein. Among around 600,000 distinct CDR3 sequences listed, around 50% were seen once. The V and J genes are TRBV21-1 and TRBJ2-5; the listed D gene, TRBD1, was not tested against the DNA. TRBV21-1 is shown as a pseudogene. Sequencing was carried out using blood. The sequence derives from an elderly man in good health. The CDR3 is CASSGGGKETQYF. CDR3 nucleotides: TGTGCCAGCAGCGGAGGGGGGAAGGAGACCCAGTACTTC.